What follows are 5 T cell receptor beta chains derived from one specimen sequenced in a study of T cell responses to AZD1222 COVID-19 vaccine. TCRdb keeps only in-frame clones here, not all; method: immunoSEQ multiplex PCR. The data contain 130,000 to 150,000 clones, 88% of them singletons. The sample was peripheral blood, taken on day 0 of AZD1222 vaccination. These receptors originate from an adult in good health.

The rearrangement joins TRBV20-1 to TRBJ1-2; maybe TRBD1 (5 bases). Germline V CDR1 and CDR2: DFQATT, SNEGSKA (reference sequence). This CDR3 is built from 11 residues. The ends were cut back, 4 bases at V and 8 bases at J, with 11 bases in the middle. CDR3: CSAISGRGYTF. The CDR3 DNA sequence: TGCAGTGCTATTTCGGGGCGGGGCTACACCTTC.

The chain combines TRBV30 with TRBJ1-1; no firm D call. Deletions cut 4 bases from V and 5 bases from J, with 8 bases between. The CDR3 runs to 11 residues. Per germline, CDR1 GTSNPN and CDR2 SVGIG (reference sequence). In nucleotides, the CDR3 is TGTGCCTGGATTAGTTTGACTGAAGCTTTCTTT. Translated, it gives CAWISLTEAFF. The full variable domain, its missing parts supplied by reference TRBV30 and TRBJ1-1, is SQTIHQWPATLVQPVGSPLSLECTVEGTSNPNLYWYRQAAGRGLQLLFYSVGIGQISSEVPQNLSASRPQDRQFILSSKKLLLSDSGFYLCAWISLTEAFFGQGTRLTVV.

The V and J genes are TRBV5-5 and TRBJ1-5; D not resolved. The germline V gene encodes CDR1 SGHKS and CDR2 YYEKEE (reference sequence). The CDR3 is 13 amino acids. V was shortened by 2 bases and J by 7 bases, with 10 bases between the two germline ends. This chain's CDR3 is CASSLIAEQPQHF. For the CDR3, the DNA is TGTGCCAGCAGCTTAATCGCCGAGCAGCCCCAGCATTTT.

In DNA, the CDR3 is TGTGCCAGCAGCGAAGACAGGGTGCGGGAGACCCAGTACTTC. Its protein product is CASSEDRVRETQYF. The chain joins TRBV7-2 to TRBJ2-5, with 7 bases identical to TRBD1. After removal of 5 bases from V and 5 bases from J, the junction contained 8 bases not matched to a gene. The germline V gene encodes CDR1 SGHTA and CDR2 FQGNSA. This CDR3 region has 14 residues.

This clone has only one observation. The chain links TRBV7-3 to TRBJ1-2, with no clear D. V gave up 2 bases and J gave up 7 bases, with 14 bases separating them. The germline V gene encodes CDR1 SGHTA and CDR2 FQGTGA. The CDR3 sequence is 14 residues long. This chain's CDR3 is CASSLGGRNGGYTF. The CDR3, as DNA: TGTGCCAGCAGCTTAGGAGGGAGGAATGGTGGCTACACCTTC. Full variable domain (missing parts from reference TRBV7-3 and TRBJ1-2): GAGVSQTPSNKVTEKGKYVELRCDPISGHTALYWYRQSLGQGPEFLIYFQGTGAADDSGLPNDRFFAVRPEGSVSTLKIQRTERGDSAVYLCASSLGGRNGGYTFGSGTRLTVV.